The 19 T cell receptor beta chains below were found in one sample sequenced in a study of long-term antiretroviral therapy in people with HIV. At the survey level, the v3.0 immunoSEQ assay was run. Sequencing was performed with immunoSEQ multiplex PCR; in TCRdb, only in-frame clones are kept and a portion is missing. The table shows tens of thousands of clones, with around 85% occurring only once. This sample comprised unsorted PBMCs, obtained roughly 5 years before starting antiretroviral therapy. These receptors were obtained from a man aged 45-65 years with HIV.

This chain joins TRBV21-1 and TRBJ1-5; the table's D call TRBD1 went unverified against the DNA. TRBV21-1 is shown as a pseudogene. CDR3 length equals 17 residues. CDR3 nucleotides: TGTGCCAGCAGCCCCACGCGAGGACAGGGACACAATCAGCCCCAGCATTTT. Translation: CASSPTRGQGHNQPQHF.

By sample fraction, this clone is medium-sized. The chain couples TRBV4-1 to TRBJ1-1, with D unclear. CDR3 length: 14 amino acids. Germline loops: CDR1 MGHRA, CDR2 YSYEKL. The V end lost 1 base, the J end lost 0 bases, and 6 bases lay between the germline ends. As DNA, the CDR3 is TGCGCCAGCAGCCAAGGGAGGATGAACACTGAAGCTTTCTTT. It specifies CASSQGRMNTEAFF.

The gene calls are TRBV11-2 and TRBJ2-1; a weak D match, TRBD2 (5 bases). The germline CDR1 and CDR2 sequences are SGHAT and FQNNGV. The CDR3 extends over 14 amino acids. V was shortened by 5 bases and J by 6 bases, with 14 bases between the two germline ends. The CDR3 reads CASSHTRVVNEQFF. CDR3 coding DNA: TGTGCCAGCAGCCACACTAGGGTAGTCAATGAGCAGTTCTTC.

The V and J genes are TRBV15 and TRBJ2-3; D ambiguous. The V end lost 6 bases, the J end lost 5 bases, and 6 bases lay between the germline ends. CDR3 length: 11 residues. CDR1 is LNHNV, CDR2 YYDKDF, per germline (reference sequence). The CDR3 sequence: CATRVGDTQYF. CDR3 nucleotides: TGTGCCACCAGAGTGGGAGATACGCAGTATTTT.

This chain connects TRBV6-5 to TRBJ1-2, with D unclear. V lost 0 bases, J lost 8 bases, and 7 bases lay in between. Germline lookup yields CDR1 MNHEY and CDR2 SVGAGI. This CDR3 spans 12 amino acids. CDR3 in amino acids: CASSYSNAGYTF. The CDR3 bases are TGTGCCAGCAGTTACTCGAACGCGGGCTACACCTTC.

The chain is built from TRBV2 and TRBJ1-4; no definite D call. The CDR3 has 13 residues. Looked up from germline, CDR1 is SNHLY and CDR2 is FYNNEI. Trimming shortened V by 9 bases and J by 8 bases, and 16 bases separated the two germline ends. For the CDR3, the DNA is TGTGCCAGTACCAAAGACGATCCGGAAAAACTGTTTTTT. This sequence encodes CASTKDDPEKLFF.

CDR3 sequence: CASSRTGNYGYTF. The CDR3 nucleotides read TGTGCCAGCAGCAGGACAGGGAACTATGGCTACACCTTC. This sequence joins TRBV9 and TRBJ1-2; 8 bases are shared with TRBD1. The junction had 1 base not matched to a gene; V was cut back by 4 bases and J by 2 bases. The CDR3 extends over 13 amino acids. Germline loops: CDR1 SGDLS, CDR2 YYNGEE.

This clone was detected once. The chain is built from TRBV11-2 and TRBJ2-3; 10 bases map to TRBD1. V lost 5 bases to trimming and J lost 6 bases; unmatched junction nucleotides: 11. This CDR3 region has 16 residues. Looked up from germline, CDR1 is SGHAT and CDR2 is FQNNGV. Written as DNA, the CDR3 is TGTGCCAGCAGCCCCAAAACCGGGACAGGGGCCGATACGCAGTATTTT. Translation gives CASSPKTGTGADTQYF.

The gene calls are TRBV6-5 and TRBJ2-1; weak D call: TRBD1 (6 bases). Trimming took 5 bases from V and 7 from J, leaving 15 bases between them. Germline V gene lookup returns CDR1 MNHEY and CDR2 SVGAGI. This CDR3 is 14 amino acids long. Written as DNA, the CDR3 is TGTGCCAGCAGTACCTCGGACAGCAGGAATGAGCAGTTCTTC. Encoded protein: CASSTSDSRNEQFF.

The genes are TRBV2 and TRBJ2-2; D is perhaps TRBD2 (6 bases). CDR3 length: 16 amino acids. The V end was cut by 2 bases, the J end by 2 bases, with 12 bases between. The germline gives CDR1 SNHLY, CDR2 FYNNEI. CDR3 protein: CASSEWGVLNTGELFF. The CDR3 region has the DNA TGTGCCAGCAGTGAATGGGGGGTTCTTAACACCGGGGAGCTGTTTTTT.

The J gene is TRBJ1-4, the V gene TRBV5-6; a weak D match, TRBD1 (6 bases). This CDR3 has 14 residues. Trimming shortened V by 7 bases and J by 8 bases, and 18 bases separated the two germline ends. Per germline, CDR1 SGHDT and CDR2 YYEEEE. CDR3: CASGFLRGEEKLFF. The DNA of the CDR3 is TGTGCCAGCGGTTTTCTGAGGGGGGAAGAAAAACTGTTTTTT.

The V gene is TRBV6-5, the J gene TRBJ1-2; 8 bases align to TRBD1. The CDR3 contains 15 residues. J was trimmed by 6 bases and V by 0 bases; bases with no gene match: 6. Per the germline V gene, CDR1 is MNHEY and CDR2 is SVGAGI. Here the CDR3 reads CASSYSFSGGNGYTF. The CDR3 nucleotides read TGTGCCAGCAGTTACTCGTTTTCAGGGGGCAATGGCTACACCTTC.

This chain connects TRBV9 to TRBJ2-3; D may correspond to TRBD1 or TRBD2 (7 bases each). With 2 bases removed from V and 6 bases from J, the gap between germline ends came to 19 bases. Germline-derived CDR1 and CDR2 are SGDLS and YYNGEE. The CDR3 length is 16 residues. The CDR3 bases are TGTGCCAGCAGCGTGGTGGGAGGGGGCGCTGCCGATACGCAGTATTTT. This gives the protein CASSVVGGGAADTQYF.

The V gene is TRBV6-6, the J gene TRBJ1-1, with D perhaps matching TRBD1 (6 bases). V lost 2 bases and J lost 1, with 11 bases in between. In germline, CDR1 is MNHNY, CDR2 SVGAGI (reference sequence). This CDR3 is built from 15 residues. The CDR3 DNA reads TGTGCCAGCAGTTACGGGGGGGCGAGGAACACTGAAGCTTTCTTT. Protein sequence: CASSYGGARNTEAFF.

The chain links TRBV5-1 to TRBJ1-2; no firm D call. The CDR3 contains 8 residues. Germline V lookup: CDR1 SGHRS, CDR2 YFSETQ. The CDR3 loop reads CVRGGYTF. DNA for the CDR3: TGCGTCCGGGGTGGCTACACCTTC.

The chain couples TRBV19 to TRBJ1-5, with D perhaps TRBD1 (6 bases). Germline CDR1 and CDR2: LNHDA and SQIVND (reference sequence). With 3 bases removed from V and 0 bases from J, the gap between germline ends came to 9 bases. The CDR3 extends over 15 amino acids. The CDR3 is CASSIQQGSNQPQHF. CDR3 nucleotides: TGTGCCAGTAGTATTCAACAGGGTAGCAATCAGCCCCAGCATTTT.

This rearrangement joins TRBV6-6 to TRBJ2-7, with a tentative D call TRBD2 (6 bases). V lost 2 bases to trimming and J lost 2 bases, with 10 bases between them. This CDR3 region has 14 residues. CDR1 MNHNY and CDR2 SVGAGI come from the germline V gene (reference sequence). CDR3 sequence: CASSYAGGAYEQYF. CDR3 bases: TGTGCCAGCAGTTACGCCGGGGGAGCCTACGAGCAGTACTTC.

J is TRBJ1-5 and V is TRBV6-5; the D gene is possibly TRBD1 (6 bases). This CDR3 has 14 residues. CDR1 and CDR2 from the germline V gene are MNHEY and SVGAGI. Trimming took off 2 bases at V and 6 bases at J, with 11 bases between the two ends. This chain's CDR3 is CASSYEGGVQPQHF. The CDR3 nucleotides are TGTGCCAGCAGTTACGAAGGGGGTGTTCAGCCCCAGCATTTT.

This rearrangement joins TRBV28 to TRBJ2-7; D perhaps matches TRBD1 (6 bases). Germline V CDR1 and CDR2: MDHEN, SYDVKM. CDR3 length equals 14 residues. Trimming took off 7 bases at V and 3 bases at J, with 16 bases between the two ends. The CDR3 is CASTSYRDLYEQYF. DNA for the CDR3: TGTGCCAGCACCTCATACAGGGACCTCTACGAGCAGTACTTC.